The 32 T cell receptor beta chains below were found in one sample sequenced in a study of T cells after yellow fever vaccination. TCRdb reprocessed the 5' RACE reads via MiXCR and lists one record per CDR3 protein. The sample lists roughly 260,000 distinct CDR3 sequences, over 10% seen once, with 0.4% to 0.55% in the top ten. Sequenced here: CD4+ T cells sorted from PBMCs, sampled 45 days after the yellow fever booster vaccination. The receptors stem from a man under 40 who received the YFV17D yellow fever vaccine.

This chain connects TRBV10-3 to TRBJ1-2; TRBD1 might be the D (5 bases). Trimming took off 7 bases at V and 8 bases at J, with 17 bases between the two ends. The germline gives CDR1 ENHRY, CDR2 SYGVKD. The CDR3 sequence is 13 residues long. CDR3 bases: TGTGCCATCACCGGGACCGCAGAGGAAGGCTACACCTTC. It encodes CAITGTAEEGYTF.

The chain's CDR3 is CASSLQDEQFF. The DNA for the CDR3 is TGTGCCAGCAGCCTTCAGGATGAGCAGTTCTTC. The chain is built from TRBV3-1 and TRBJ2-1; D is uncertain. Germline loops: CDR1 LGHDT, CDR2 YNNKEL (reference sequence). Trimming took 4 bases from V and 8 from J, leaving 6 bases between them. The CDR3 runs 11 residues.

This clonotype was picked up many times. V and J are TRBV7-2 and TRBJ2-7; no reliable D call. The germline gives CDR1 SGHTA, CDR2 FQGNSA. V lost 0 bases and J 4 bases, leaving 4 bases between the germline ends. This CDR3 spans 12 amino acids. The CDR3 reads CASSLAPYEQYF. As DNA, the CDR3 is TGTGCCAGCAGCTTAGCACCTTACGAGCAGTACTTC.

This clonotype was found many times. The CDR3 loop is CSARNSGRALNEQFF. DNA of the CDR3: TGCAGTGCCAGGAATAGCGGGAGGGCCTTAAATGAGCAGTTCTTC. The rearrangement uses TRBV20-1 and TRBJ2-1; 11 positions agree with TRBD2. The CDR3 is made up of 15 amino acids. Germline trimming cut 6 bases from V and 7 bases from J; bases unmatched to any gene: 11. Germline CDR1 DFQATT, CDR2 SNEGSKA (reference sequence).

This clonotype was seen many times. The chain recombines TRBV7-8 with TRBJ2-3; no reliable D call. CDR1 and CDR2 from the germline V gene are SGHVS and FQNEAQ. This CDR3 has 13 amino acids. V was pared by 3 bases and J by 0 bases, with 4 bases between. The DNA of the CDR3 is TGTGCCAGCAGCTTCGCTAGCACAGATACGCAGTATTTT. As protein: CASSFASTDTQYF.

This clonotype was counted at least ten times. The CDR3 here is CSARDRISGSVPQQYF. CDR3 sequence (DNA): TGCAGTGCTAGAGATCGAATTAGCGGGAGTGTTCCCCAGCAGTACTTC. The genes are TRBV20-1 and TRBJ2-7; 9 nucleotides match TRBD2. In germline, CDR1 is DFQATT, CDR2 SNEGSKA (reference sequence). V shed 0 bases, J shed 8 bases, and the junction held 14 bases outside the gene matches. This CDR3 spans 16 amino acids.

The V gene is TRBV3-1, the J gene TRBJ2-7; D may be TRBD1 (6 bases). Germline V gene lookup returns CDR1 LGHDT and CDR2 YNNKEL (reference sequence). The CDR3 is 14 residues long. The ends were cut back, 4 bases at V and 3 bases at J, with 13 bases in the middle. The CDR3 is CASSLSGQGYEQYF. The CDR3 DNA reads TGTGCCAGCAGCCTCTCGGGACAAGGCTACGAGCAGTACTTC.

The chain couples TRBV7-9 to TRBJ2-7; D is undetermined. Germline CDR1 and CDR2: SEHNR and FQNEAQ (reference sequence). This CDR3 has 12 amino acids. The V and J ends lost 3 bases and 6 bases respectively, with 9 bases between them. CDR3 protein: CASSFLPSEQYF. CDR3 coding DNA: TGTGCCAGCAGCTTCCTCCCCTCCGAGCAGTACTTC.

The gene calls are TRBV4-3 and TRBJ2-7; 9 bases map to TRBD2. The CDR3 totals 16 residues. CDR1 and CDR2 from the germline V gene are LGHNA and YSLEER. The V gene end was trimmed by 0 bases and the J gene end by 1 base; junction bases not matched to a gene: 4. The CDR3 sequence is CASSQEMLAGSYEQYF. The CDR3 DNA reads TGCGCCAGCAGCCAAGAAATGCTAGCGGGATCCTACGAGCAGTACTTC.

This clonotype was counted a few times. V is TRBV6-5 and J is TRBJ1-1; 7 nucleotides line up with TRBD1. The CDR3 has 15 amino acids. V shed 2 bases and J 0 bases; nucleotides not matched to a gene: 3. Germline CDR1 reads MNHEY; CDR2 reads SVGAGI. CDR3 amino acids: CASSYTGAMNTEAFF. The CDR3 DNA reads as TGTGCCAGCAGTTACACAGGGGCCATGAACACTGAAGCTTTCTTT.

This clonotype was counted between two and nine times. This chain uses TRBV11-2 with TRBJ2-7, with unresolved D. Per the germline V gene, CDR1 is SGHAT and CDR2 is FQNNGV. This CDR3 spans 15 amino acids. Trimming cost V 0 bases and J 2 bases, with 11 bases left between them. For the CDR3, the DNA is TGTGCCAGCAGCTTAGATCAGGCAGGCCCCTACGAGCAGTACTTC. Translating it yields CASSLDQAGPYEQYF.

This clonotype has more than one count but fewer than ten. CDR3: CASSLGPSNQPQHF. CDR3 DNA: TGTGCCAGCAGCTTGGGACCGAGCAATCAGCCCCAGCATTTT. This chain links TRBV7-2 with TRBJ1-5, with D possibly matching TRBD1 (5 bases). This CDR3 region has 14 residues. Looked up from germline, CDR1 is SGHTA and CDR2 is FQGNSA. Trimming removed 3 bases from V and 1 base from J, with 7 bases in between.

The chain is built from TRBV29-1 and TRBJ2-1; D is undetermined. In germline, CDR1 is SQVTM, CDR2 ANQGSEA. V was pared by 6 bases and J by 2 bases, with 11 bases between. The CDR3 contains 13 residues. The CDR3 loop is CSVRTNTYNEQFF. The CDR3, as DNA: TGCAGCGTCCGAACTAATACCTACAATGAGCAGTTCTTC.

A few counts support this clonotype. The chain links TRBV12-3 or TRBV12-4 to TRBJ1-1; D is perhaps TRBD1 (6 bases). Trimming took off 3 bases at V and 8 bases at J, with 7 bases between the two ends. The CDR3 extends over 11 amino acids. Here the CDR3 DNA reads TGTGCCAGCAGTTTTACAGGGGAAGCTTTCTTT. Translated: CASSFTGEAFF.

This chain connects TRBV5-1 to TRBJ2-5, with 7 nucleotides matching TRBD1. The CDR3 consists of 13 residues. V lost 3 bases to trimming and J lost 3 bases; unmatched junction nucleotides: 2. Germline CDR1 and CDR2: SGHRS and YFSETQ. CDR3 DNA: TGCGCCAGCAGCTACCAGGGGGAAGAGACCCAGTACTTC. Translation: CASSYQGEETQYF.

CDR3 loop: CASSLVVSGRSRNEQYF. The CDR3 DNA follows: TGTGCCAGCAGCTTAGTTGTGAGCGGGAGATCTAGGAACGAGCAGTACTTC. The chain has TRBV7-2 and TRBJ2-7; TRBD2 agrees at 8 bases. Looked up from germline, CDR1 is SGHTA and CDR2 is FQGNSA. J lost 5 bases, V lost 1 base, and 13 bases had no gene match. The CDR3 extends over 17 amino acids.

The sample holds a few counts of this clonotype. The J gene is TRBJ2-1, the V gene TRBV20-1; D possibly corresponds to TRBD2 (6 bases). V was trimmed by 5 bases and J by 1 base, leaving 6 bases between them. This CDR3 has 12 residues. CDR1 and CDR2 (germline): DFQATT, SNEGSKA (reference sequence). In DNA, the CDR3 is TGCAGTGCTGCGGGGTCCTACAATGAGCAGTTCTTC. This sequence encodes CSAAGSYNEQFF.

The CDR3 coding sequence is TGTGCCAGCAGCTTGCGGAGTGCAGGGGCGAACACCGGGGAGCTGTTTTTT. This sequence encodes CASSLRSAGANTGELFF. The chain links TRBV5-6 to TRBJ2-2; D is perhaps TRBD1 (6 bases). The V and J ends lost 1 base and 0 bases respectively, with 13 bases between them. Germline assignment: CDR1 SGHDT and CDR2 YYEEEE. The length of the CDR3 is 17 residues.

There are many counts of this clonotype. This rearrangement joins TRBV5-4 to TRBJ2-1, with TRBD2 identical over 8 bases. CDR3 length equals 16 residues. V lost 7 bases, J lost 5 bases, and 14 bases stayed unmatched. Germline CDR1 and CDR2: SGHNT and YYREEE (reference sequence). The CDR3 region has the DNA TGTGCCAGCGCGTCCTCCCCCACTAGCGGCAACAATGAGCAGTTCTTC. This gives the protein CASASSPTSGNNEQFF.

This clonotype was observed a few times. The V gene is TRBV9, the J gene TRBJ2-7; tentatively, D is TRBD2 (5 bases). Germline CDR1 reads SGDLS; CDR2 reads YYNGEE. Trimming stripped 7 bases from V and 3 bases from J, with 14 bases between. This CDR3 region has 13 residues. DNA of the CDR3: TGTGCCAGCCGCGCTAGCTGTCTCTACGAGCAGTACTTC. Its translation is CASRASCLYEQYF.

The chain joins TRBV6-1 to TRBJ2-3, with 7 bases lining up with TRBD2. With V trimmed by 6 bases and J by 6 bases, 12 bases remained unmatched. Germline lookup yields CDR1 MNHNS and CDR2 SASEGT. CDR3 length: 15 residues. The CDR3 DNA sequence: TGTGCCAGCAGGCTTAGGGCGGGAGTGGGCGATACGCAGTATTTT. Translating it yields CASRLRAGVGDTQYF.

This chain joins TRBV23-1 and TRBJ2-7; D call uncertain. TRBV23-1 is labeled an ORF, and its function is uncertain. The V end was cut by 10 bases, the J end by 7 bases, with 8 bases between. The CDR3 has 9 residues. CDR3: CAKTTEQYF. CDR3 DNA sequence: TGCGCCAAGACCACGGAGCAGTACTTC.

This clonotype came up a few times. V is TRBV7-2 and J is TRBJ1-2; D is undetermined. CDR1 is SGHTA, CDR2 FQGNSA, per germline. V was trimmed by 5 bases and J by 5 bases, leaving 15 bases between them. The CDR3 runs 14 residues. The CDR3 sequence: CASSTGPGSYGYTF. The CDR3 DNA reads TGTGCCAGCAGCACCGGCCCGGGGTCGTATGGCTACACCTTC.

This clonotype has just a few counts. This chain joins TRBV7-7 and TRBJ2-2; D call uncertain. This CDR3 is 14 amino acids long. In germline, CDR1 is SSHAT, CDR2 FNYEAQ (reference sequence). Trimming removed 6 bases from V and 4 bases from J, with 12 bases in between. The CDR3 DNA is TGTGCCAGCAGTCCAGCATTATCCACCGGGGAGCTGTTTTTT. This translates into CASSPALSTGELFF.

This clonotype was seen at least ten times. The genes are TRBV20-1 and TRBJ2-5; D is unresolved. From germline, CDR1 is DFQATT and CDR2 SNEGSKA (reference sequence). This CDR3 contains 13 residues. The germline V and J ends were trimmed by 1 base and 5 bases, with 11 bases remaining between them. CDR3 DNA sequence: TGCAGTGCTAGAGGAGAGATATCGGAGACCCAGTACTTC. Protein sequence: CSARGEISETQYF.

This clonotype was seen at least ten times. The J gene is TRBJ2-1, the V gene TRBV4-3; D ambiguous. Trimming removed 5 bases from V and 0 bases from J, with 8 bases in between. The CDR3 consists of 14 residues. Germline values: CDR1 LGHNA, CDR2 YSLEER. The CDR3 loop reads CASSGDASYNEQFF. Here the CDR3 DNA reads TGCGCCAGCAGCGGAGATGCCTCCTACAATGAGCAGTTCTTC.

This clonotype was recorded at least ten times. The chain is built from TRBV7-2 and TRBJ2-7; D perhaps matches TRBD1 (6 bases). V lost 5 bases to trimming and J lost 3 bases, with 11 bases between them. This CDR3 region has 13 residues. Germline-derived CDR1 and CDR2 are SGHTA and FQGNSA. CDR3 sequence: CASSLLQGYEQYF. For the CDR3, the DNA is TGTGCCAGCAGCCTCCTACAGGGCTACGAGCAGTACTTC.

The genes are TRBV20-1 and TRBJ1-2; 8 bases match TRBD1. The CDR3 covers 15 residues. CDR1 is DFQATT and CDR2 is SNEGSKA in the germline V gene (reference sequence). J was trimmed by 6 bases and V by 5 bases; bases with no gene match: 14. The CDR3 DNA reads TGCAGTGCTTGGACAGGGAGGCAGGGAGGAAATGGCTACACCTTC. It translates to CSAWTGRQGGNGYTF.

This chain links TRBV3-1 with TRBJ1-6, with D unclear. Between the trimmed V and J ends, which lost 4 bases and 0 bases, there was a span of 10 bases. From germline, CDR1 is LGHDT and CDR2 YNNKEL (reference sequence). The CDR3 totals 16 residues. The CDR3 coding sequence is TGTGCCAGCAGCCGCTACCAGAGCTCCTATAATTCACCCCTCCACTTT. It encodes CASSRYQSSYNSPLHF.

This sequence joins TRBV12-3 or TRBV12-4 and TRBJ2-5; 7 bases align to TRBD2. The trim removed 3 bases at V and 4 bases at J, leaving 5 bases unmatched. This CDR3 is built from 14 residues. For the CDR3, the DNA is TGTGCCAGCAGTTTCGGCGGGGGAGTAGAGACCCAGTACTTC. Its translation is CASSFGGGVETQYF.

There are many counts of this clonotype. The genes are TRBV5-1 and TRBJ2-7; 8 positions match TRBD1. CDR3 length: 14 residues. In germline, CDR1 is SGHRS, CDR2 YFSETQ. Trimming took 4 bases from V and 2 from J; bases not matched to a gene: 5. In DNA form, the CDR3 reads TGCGCCAGCAGCCAGACAGGGGCCCCCTACGAGCAGTACTTC. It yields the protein CASSQTGAPYEQYF.

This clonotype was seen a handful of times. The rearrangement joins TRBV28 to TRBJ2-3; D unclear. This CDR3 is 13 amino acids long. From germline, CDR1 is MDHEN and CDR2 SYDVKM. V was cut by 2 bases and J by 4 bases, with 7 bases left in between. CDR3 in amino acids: CASSLVSPDTQYF. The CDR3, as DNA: TGTGCCAGCAGTTTAGTTAGTCCAGATACGCAGTATTTT.